This T cell receptor (beta chain) is from a study of blood T cell repertoires in COVID-19. In the study overall: COVID-19 samples, acute and convalescent, were from the United States, Italy and Spain. T cells, B-cell-depleted T cells, or PBMCs provided the cDNA or gDNA that served as material.

The data were produced by immunoSEQ multiplex PCR, yet TCRdb's version contains in-frame clones alone and is incomplete. The sample yields 55,000 to 80,000 clones, around 90% seen once. This TCR was sampled from a man aged 70 or older with acute or convalescent COVID-19. Sequenced input: peripheral blood.

CDR3 sequence reads: CASSTVGNSPLHF. Written as DNA, the CDR3 is TGTGCCAGCAGCACGGTCGGGAATTCACCCCTCCACTTT. V gene TRBV9 combines with J gene TRBJ1-6; no reliable D call. This CDR3 has 13 amino acids. Germline loops: CDR1 SGDLS, CDR2 YYNGEE. The germline V and J ends were trimmed by 4 bases and 7 bases, with 9 bases remaining between them.